This T cell receptor (beta chain) comes out of a study of post-analysis software for immune sequencing data. Study overall: Disease trajectories encompassed relapsing-remitting, secondary progressive and progressive-relapsing multiple sclerosis. Study results and caveats: Strong co-clustering by F measure was evident for samples that had been prepared in the same batch. Relative to controls, patients had 5 or 6 TRBV segments at higher frequency, with TRBV5-6, TRBV5-1 and TRBV20-1 among these. People with multiple sclerosis had a significantly lower normalized Chao1 diversity than controls did.

Germline V gives CDR1 SNHLY, CDR2 FYNNEI. Unmatched junction bases numbered 14, after V lost 7 bases and J lost 1 base. The CDR3 sequence is 17 residues long. Details on this clonotype: Its cognate antigen is unknown.

Included in the TCR beta cDNA libraries were unique molecular identifiers. A few hundred thousand cDNA molecules came from around 1 to 9.1 million T cells. TCRdb fed the PCR reads into MiXCR, producing one record per CDR3 protein. The sample holds 750,000 to 950,000 distinct CDR3 sequences, around 53% seen once. Sequencing used blood. The TCR originated in a girl under 18 with multiple sclerosis. This chain links TRBV2 with TRBJ2-5, with 8 bases matching TRBD2. The CDR3 DNA reads as TGTGCCAGCACCAGAGTAAGAGCGGGGGTACCCCAAGAGACCCAGTACTTC. Translating gives CASTRVRAGVPQETQYF.